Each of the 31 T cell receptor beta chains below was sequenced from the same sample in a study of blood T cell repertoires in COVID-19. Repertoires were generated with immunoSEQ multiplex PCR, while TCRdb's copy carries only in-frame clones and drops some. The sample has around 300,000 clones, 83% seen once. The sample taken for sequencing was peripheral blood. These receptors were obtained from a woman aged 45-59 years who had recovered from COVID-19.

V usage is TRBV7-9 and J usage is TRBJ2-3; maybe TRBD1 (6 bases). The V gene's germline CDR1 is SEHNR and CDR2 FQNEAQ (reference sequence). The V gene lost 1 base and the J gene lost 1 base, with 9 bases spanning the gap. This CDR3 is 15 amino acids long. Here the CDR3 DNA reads TGTGCCAGCAGCTTAGACGGACAGCGCACAGATACGCAGTATTTT. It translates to CASSLDGQRTDTQYF.

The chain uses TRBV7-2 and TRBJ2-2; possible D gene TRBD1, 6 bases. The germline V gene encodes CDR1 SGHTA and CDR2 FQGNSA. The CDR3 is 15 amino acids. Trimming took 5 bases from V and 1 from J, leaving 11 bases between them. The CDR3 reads CASSQGQRNTGELFF. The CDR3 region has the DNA TGTGCCAGCAGCCAAGGACAGCGGAACACCGGGGAGCTGTTTTTT.

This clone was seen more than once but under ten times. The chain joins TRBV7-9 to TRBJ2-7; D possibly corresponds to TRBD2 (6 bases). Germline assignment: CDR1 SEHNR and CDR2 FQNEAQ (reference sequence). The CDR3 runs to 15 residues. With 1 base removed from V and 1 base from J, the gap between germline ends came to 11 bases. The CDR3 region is CASSLVGGSSYEQYF. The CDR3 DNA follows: TGTGCCAGCAGCTTAGTTGGGGGGAGTTCCTACGAGCAGTACTTC.

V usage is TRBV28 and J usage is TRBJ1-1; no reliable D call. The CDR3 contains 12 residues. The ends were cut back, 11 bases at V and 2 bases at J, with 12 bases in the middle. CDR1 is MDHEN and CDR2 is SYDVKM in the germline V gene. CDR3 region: CASSRQNTEAFF. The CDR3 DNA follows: TGTGCCTCTAGCAGGCAAAACACTGAAGCTTTCTTT.

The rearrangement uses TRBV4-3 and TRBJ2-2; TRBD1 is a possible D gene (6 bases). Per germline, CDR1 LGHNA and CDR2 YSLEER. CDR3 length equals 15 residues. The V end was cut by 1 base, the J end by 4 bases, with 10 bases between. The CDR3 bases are TGCGCCAGCAGCCAAGTACAGGGATTCACCGGGGAGCTGTTTTTT. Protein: CASSQVQGFTGELFF.

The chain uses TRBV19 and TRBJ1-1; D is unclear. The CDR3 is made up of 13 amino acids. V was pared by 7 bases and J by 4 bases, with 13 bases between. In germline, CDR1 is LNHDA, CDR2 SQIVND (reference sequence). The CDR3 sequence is CASTKTSRTEAFF. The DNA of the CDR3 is TGTGCCAGTACCAAGACAAGCCGCACTGAAGCTTTCTTT.

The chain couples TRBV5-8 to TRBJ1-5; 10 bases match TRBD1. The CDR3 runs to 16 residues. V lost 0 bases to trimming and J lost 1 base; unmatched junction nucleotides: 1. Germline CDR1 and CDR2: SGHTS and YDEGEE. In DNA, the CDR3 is TGTGCCAGCAGCTTGGGGACAGGGGGAAGCAATCAGCCCCAGCATTTT. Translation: CASSLGTGGSNQPQHF.

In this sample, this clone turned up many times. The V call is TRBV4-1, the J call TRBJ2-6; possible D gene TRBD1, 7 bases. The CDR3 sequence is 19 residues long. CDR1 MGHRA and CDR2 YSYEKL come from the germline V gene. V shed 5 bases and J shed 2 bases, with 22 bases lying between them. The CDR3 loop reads CASSGHAGTAGAGANVLTF. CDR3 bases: TGCGCCAGCAGCGGACACGCTGGGACAGCGGGTGCTGGGGCCAACGTCCTGACTTTC.

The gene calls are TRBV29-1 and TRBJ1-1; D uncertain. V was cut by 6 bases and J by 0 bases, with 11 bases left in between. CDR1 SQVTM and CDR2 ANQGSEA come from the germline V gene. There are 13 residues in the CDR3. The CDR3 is CSVSLTVNTEAFF. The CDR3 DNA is TGCAGCGTGTCCTTAACAGTGAACACTGAAGCTTTCTTT.

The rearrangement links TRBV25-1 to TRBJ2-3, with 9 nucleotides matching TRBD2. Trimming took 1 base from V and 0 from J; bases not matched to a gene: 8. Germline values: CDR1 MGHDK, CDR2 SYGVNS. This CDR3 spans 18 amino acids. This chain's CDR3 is CASSEFPGGGASTDTQYF. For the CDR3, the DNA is TGTGCCAGCAGTGAATTTCCTGGCGGGGGGGCGAGCACAGATACGCAGTATTTT. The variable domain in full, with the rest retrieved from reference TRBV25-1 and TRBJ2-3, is EADIYQTPRYLVIGTGKKITLECSQTMGHDKMYWYQQDPGMELHLIHYSYGVNSTEKGDLSSESTVSRIRTEHFPLTLESARPSHTSQYLCASSEFPGGGASTDTQYFGPGTRLTVL.

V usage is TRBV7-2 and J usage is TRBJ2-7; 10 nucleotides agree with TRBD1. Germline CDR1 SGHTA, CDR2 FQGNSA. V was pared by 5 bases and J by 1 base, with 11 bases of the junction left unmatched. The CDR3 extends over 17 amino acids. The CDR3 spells CASSRDRGVFGSYEQYF. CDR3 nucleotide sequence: TGTGCCAGCAGCCGGGACAGGGGAGTGTTCGGGTCCTACGAGCAGTACTTC.

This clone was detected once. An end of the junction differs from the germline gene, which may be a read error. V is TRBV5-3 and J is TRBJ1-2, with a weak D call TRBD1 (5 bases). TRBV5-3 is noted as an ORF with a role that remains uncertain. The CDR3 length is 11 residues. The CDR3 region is CARSLADQGPF. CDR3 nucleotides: TGTGCCAGAAGCTTGGCCGACCAGGGCCCCTTC.

CDR3 sequence (DNA): TGTGCCTGGAGTGTAAGACACGATGGGCAGCCCCAGCATTTT. This codes for CAWSVRHDGQPQHF. The J gene is TRBJ1-5, the V gene TRBV30; D not resolved. The CDR3 runs to 14 residues. The germline V gene has CDR1 GTSNPN and CDR2 SVGIG (reference sequence). The germline V and J ends were trimmed by 0 bases and 7 bases, with 13 bases remaining between them.

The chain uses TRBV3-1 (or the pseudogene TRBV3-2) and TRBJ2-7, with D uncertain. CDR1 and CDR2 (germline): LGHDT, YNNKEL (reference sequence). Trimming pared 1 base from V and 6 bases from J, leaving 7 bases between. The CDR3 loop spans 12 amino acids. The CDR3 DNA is TGTGCCAGCAGCCAAGCCAGTGGCGAGCAGTACTTC. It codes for CASSQASGEQYF.

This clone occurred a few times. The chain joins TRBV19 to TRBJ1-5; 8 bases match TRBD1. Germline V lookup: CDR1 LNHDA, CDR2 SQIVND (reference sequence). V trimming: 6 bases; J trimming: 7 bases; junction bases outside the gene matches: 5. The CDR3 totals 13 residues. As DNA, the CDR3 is TGTGCCAGTAGCACAGGGGGACGGCAGCCCCAGCATTTT. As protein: CASSTGGRQPQHF.

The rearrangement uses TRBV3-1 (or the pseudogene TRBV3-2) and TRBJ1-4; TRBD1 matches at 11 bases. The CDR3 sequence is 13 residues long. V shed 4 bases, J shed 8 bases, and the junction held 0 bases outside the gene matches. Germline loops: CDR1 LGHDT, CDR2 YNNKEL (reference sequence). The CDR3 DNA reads TGTGCCAGCAGCCGGACAGGGGGCGAAAAACTGTTTTTT. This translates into CASSRTGGEKLFF.

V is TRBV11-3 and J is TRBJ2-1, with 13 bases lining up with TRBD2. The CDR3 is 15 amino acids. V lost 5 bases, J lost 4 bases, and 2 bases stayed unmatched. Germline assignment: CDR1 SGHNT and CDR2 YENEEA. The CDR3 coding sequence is TGTGCCAGCAGCCCGGGACTAGCGGGATACAATGAGCAGTTCTTC. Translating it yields CASSPGLAGYNEQFF.

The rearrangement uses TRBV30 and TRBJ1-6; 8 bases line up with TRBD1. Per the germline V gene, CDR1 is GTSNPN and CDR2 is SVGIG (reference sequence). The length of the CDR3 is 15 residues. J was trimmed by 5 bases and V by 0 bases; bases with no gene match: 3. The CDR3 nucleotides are TGTGCCTGGAGTGTCCAGGGGGCTGATAATTCACCCCTCCACTTT. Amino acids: CAWSVQGADNSPLHF.

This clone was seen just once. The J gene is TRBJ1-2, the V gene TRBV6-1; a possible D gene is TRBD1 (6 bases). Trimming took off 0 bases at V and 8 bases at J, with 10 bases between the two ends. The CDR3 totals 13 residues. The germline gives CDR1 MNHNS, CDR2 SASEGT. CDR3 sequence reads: CASSEATGSGYTF. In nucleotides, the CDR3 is TGTGCCAGCAGTGAAGCTACAGGGTCAGGCTACACCTTC.

The CDR3 loop is CATSGSGDYGYTF. DNA for the CDR3: TGTGCCACCTCGGGGAGTGGAGACTATGGCTACACCTTC. This sequence joins TRBV24-1 and TRBJ1-2; no definite D call. This CDR3 spans 13 amino acids. Per the germline V gene, CDR1 is KGHDR and CDR2 is SFDVKD. V lost 9 bases and J lost 3, with 13 bases in between.

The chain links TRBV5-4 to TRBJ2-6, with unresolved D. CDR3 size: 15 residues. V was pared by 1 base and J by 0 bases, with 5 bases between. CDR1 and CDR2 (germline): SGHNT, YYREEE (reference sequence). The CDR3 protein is CASSLRSSGANVLTF. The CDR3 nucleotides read TGTGCCAGCAGCTTGCGGAGCTCTGGGGCCAACGTCCTGACTTTC.

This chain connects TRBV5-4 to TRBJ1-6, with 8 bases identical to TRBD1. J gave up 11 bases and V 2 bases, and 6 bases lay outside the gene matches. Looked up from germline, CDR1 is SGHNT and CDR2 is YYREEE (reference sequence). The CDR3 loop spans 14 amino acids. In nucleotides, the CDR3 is TGTGCCAGCAGCTTAGGACAGGGAGGGCCACCCCTCCACTTT. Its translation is CASSLGQGGPPLHF.

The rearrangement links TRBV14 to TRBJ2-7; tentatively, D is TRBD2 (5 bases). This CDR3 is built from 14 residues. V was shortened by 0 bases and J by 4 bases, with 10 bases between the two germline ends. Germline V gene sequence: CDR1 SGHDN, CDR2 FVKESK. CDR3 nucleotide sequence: TGTGCCAGCAGCCAAGAAGCGGTGGTTTACGAGCAGTACTTC. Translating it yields CASSQEAVVYEQYF.

The CDR3 bases are TGTGCCAGCAGTTCCGGGGGGGCCAACGTCCTGACTTTC. Its translation: CASSSGGANVLTF. This chain joins TRBV12-3 or TRBV12-4 and TRBJ2-6, with D unclear. The CDR3 is made up of 13 amino acids. V lost 4 bases, J lost 4 bases, and 5 bases lay in between.

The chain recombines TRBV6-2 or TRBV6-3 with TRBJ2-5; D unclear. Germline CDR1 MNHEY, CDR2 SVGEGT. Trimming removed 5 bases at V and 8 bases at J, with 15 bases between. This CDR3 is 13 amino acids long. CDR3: CASSNRPWATQYF. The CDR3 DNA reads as TGTGCCAGCAGTAACCGTCCGTGGGCCACCCAGTACTTC.

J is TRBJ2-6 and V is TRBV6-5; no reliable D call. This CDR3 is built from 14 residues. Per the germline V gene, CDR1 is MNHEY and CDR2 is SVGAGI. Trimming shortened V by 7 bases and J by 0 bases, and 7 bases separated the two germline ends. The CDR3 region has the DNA TGTGCCAGCATGAGGAGCTCTGGGGCCAACGTCCTGACTTTC. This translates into CASMRSSGANVLTF.

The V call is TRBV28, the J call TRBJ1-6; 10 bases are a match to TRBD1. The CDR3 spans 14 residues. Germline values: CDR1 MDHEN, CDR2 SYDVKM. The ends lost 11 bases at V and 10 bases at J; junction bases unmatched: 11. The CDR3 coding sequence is TGTGCCTCAGGCCGGGACAGGGGTGGGTCACCCCTCCACTTT. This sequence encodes CASGRDRGGSPLHF.

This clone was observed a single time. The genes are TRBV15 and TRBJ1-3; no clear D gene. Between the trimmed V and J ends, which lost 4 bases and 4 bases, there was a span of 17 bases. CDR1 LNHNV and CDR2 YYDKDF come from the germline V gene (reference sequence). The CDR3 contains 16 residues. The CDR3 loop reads CATSTETVTIGNTIYF. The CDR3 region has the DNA TGTGCCACCAGCACCGAAACAGTCACAATCGGAAACACCATATATTTT.

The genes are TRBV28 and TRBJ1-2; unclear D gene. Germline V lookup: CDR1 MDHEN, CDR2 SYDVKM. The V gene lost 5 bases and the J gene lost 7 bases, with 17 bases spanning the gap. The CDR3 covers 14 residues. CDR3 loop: CASSNTAEVGGYTF. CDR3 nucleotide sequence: TGTGCCAGCAGTAACACGGCCGAGGTTGGTGGCTACACCTTC.

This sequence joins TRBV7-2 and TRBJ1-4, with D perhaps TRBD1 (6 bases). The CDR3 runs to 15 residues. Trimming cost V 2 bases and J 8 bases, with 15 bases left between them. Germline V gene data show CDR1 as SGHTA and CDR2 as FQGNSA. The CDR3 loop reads CASSLRGGGWEKLFF. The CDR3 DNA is TGTGCCAGCAGCTTAAGGGGGGGTGGATGGGAAAAACTGTTTTTT.

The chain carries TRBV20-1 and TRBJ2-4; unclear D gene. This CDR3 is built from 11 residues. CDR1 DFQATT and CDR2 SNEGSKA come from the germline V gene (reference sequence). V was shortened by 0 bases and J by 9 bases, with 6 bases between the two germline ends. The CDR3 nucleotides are TGCAGTGCTAGAGATCTTAGCATTCAGTACTTC. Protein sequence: CSARDLSIQYF.